The next 9 T cell receptor beta chains were all read from a single sample in a study of shared clonotypes between healthy human individuals. Data came from immunoSEQ multiplex PCR; TCRdb stores just in-frame clones and leaves some out. The sample records around 510,000 clones, roughly four fifths being singletons. What was sequenced was PBMCs. These TCRs come from a woman between 40 and 55 years old in good health. Some clones in this sample may be carry-over from other donors' samples.

The chain carries TRBV6-1 and TRBJ2-3; no clear D. This CDR3 is 12 amino acids long. V gave up 4 bases and J gave up 4 bases, with 6 bases separating them. The germline gives CDR1 MNHNS, CDR2 SASEGT. The CDR3 nucleotides read TGTGCCAGCAGTGCCCGGGCAGATACGCAGTATTTT. It yields the protein CASSARADTQYF.

V usage is TRBV7-9 and J usage is TRBJ2-3; no firm D call. Germline CDR1 SEHNR, CDR2 FQNEAQ (reference sequence). Trimming took 1 base from V and 3 from J, leaving 5 bases between them. The CDR3 spans 13 residues. The CDR3 protein is CASSLVVTDTQYF. The DNA for the CDR3 is TGTGCCAGCAGCTTAGTGGTGACAGATACGCAGTATTTT.

On this clone: At one end, the junction sequence differs from germline, possibly due to a read error. The chain is built from TRBV5-1 and TRBJ1-1; 7 bases align to TRBD1. The CDR3 runs to 15 residues. Germline V gives CDR1 SGHRS, CDR2 YFSETQ. CDR3 DNA: TGTGCCAGCAGCTTGCTCCCAGGGGGGGGCACTGAAGCTTTCTTT. Translated: CASSLLPGGGTEAFF. The complete variable domain, with remaining parts taken from reference TRBV5-1 and TRBJ1-1, reads KAGVTQTPRYLIKTRGQQVTLSCSPISGHRSVSWYQQTPGQGLQFLFEYFSETQRNKGNFPGRFSGRQFSNSRSEMNVSTLELGDSALYLCASSLLPGGGTEAFFGQGTRLTVV.

V gene TRBV4-2 combines with J gene TRBJ2-7, with TRBD2 matching over 11 bases. J lost 4 bases, V lost 0 bases, and 17 bases had no gene match. The CDR3 spans 20 residues. Germline lookup yields CDR1 LGHNA and CDR2 YNFKEQ. The CDR3, as DNA: TGTGCCAGCAGCCAAGATCTCGACTCTTTAGCGGGAGGGCCGGGTTACGAGCAGTACTTC. Translation: CASSQDLDSLAGGPGYEQYF.

V usage is TRBV28 and J usage is TRBJ2-7; TRBD2 agrees at 13 bases. This CDR3 spans 14 amino acids. V lost 7 bases and J lost 3; bases outside the gene matches: 3. Per the germline V gene, CDR1 is MDHEN and CDR2 is SYDVKM. The CDR3: CASTGLAGVYEQYF. CDR3 bases: TGTGCCAGCACCGGACTAGCGGGAGTCTACGAGCAGTACTTC.

This clone was seen once. The rearrangement links TRBV15 to TRBJ2-1, with a weak D call TRBD2 (6 bases). CDR3 size: 15 residues. Germline CDR1 is LNHNV and CDR2 is YYDKDF (reference sequence). V was shortened by 0 bases and J by 5 bases, with 11 bases between the two germline ends. This chain's CDR3 is CATSRDTGGHNEQFF. As DNA, the CDR3 is TGTGCCACCAGCAGAGACACCGGGGGACACAATGAGCAGTTCTTC.

The V gene is TRBV18, the J gene TRBJ2-3; D remains unclear. The V gene's germline CDR1 is KGHSH and CDR2 LQKENI. The CDR3 is 14 amino acids. V gave up 8 bases and J gave up 8 bases, with 20 bases separating them. The DNA of the CDR3 is TGTGCCAGCGCCTTAAGATCCCCCGGTGGTACGCAGTATTTT. This encodes CASALRSPGGTQYF.

The V and J genes are TRBV11-2 and TRBJ2-4; 7 nucleotides align to TRBD1. V shed 2 bases, J shed 6 bases, and the junction held 4 bases outside the gene matches. The germline V gene has CDR1 SGHAT and CDR2 FQNNGV. This CDR3 has 14 amino acids. CDR3 sequence reads: CASSLRGTVNIQYF. As DNA, the CDR3 is TGTGCCAGCAGCTTACGAGGGACAGTAAACATTCAGTACTTC. Complete variable domain (other parts from reference TRBV11-2 and TRBJ2-4): EAGVAQSPRYKIIEKRQSVAFWCNPISGHATLYWYQQILGQGPKLLIQFQNNGVVDDSQLPKDRFSAERLKGVDSTLKIQPAKLEDSAVYLCASSLRGTVNIQYFGAGTRLSVL.

This chain joins TRBV11-2 and TRBJ2-1, with a weak D call TRBD1 (6 bases). Per the germline V gene, CDR1 is SGHAT and CDR2 is FQNNGV. This CDR3 is built from 17 residues. V was cut by 5 bases and J by 0 bases, with 17 bases left in between. CDR3 loop: CASSRPGTPSSYNEQFF. For the CDR3, the DNA is TGTGCCAGCAGCCGCCCCGGGACACCGAGCTCCTACAATGAGCAGTTCTTC.